The entry below describes one T cell receptor (beta chain). Its antigen is as yet unknown. This specimen comes from a study of shared clonotypes between healthy human individuals. Study-wide results and caveats: In contrast to clonotypes shared by all four donors, non-shared clonotypes had lower generation probabilities.

Several immunoSEQ 96-well plates shared each subset's DNA, each plate a replicate. Profiling relied on immunoSEQ multiplex PCR, and the TCRdb table lists in-frame clones only, not all of them. The data contain under 200,000 clones, approximately 92% of them seen just once; the ten biggest clones take up approximately 0.07%. The ends were cut back, 6 bases at V and 6 bases at J, with 15 bases in the middle. This CDR3 comprises 14 residues. The germline V gene has CDR1 KGHSH and CDR2 LQKENI. The TCR was taken from a woman aged 30 to 39 in good health. V usage is TRBV18 and J usage is TRBJ1-5; D possibly corresponds to TRBD1 (5 bases). Sample: naive CD4+ T cells sorted from blood. Sample subset: CD45RA+ positively selected. CDR3 protein: CASSPSSGGQPQHF. CDR3 bases: TGTGCCAGCTCCCCGAGTTCCGGGGGTCAGCCCCAGCATTTT.